Listed below are T cell receptor beta chains from one sample, sequenced in a study of blood T cell repertoires in COVID-19. The method was immunoSEQ multiplex PCR; TCRdb's version includes in-frame clones alone and lacks a portion of them. This sample has approximately 120,000 clones, with around 80% found just once. Material: peripheral blood. These receptors were taken from a human donor in a cohort sampled during active or convalescent COVID-19. Both conserved end residues are part of each CDR3. A D gene is named only where the DNA matches it firmly. The listing skips clone size in some rows; elsewhere it reads once, few, many or a size class.

d_gene	v_gene	j_gene	abundance	CDR3aa	CDR3nt
-	TRBV11-2	TRBJ2-1	-	CASSHPRGVSYNEQFF	TGTGCCAGCAGCCACCCCCGCGGGGTCTCCTACAATGAGCAGTTCTTC
TRBD2	TRBV11-2	TRBJ2-1	few	CASSAWTSGGANEQFF	TGTGCCAGCAGCGCCTGGACTAGCGGGGGGGCAAATGAGCAGTTCTTC
TRBD2	TRBV6-5	TRBJ2-7	-	CASSYSRTSGRLEQYF	TGTGCCAGCAGTTACTCGAGGACTAGCGGGAGGTTAGAGCAGTACTTC
-	TRBV18	TRBJ2-3	-	CASSGTSGTDTQYF	TGTGCCAGCTCCGGGACTTCGGGCACAGATACGCAGTATTTT
-	TRBV9	TRBJ1-5	-	CASSVAAGESQPQHF	TGTGCCAGCAGCGTAGCCGCAGGGGAAAGTCAGCCCCAGCATTTT
-	TRBV6-2/TRBV6-3	TRBJ2-5	-	CASSYGGQRETQYF	TGTGCCAGCAGTTACGGCGGGCAAAGGGAGACCCAGTACTTC
TRBD2	TRBV5-1	TRBJ2-2	-	CASSLGTSGRATGELFF	TGCGCCAGCAGCCTCGGGACTAGCGGGAGGGCCACCGGGGAGCTGTTTTTT
TRBD2	TRBV7-2	TRBJ2-3	once	CASSLGWGGGKDTQYF	TGTGCCAGCAGCTTAGGATGGGGCGGGGGAAAAGATACGCAGTATTTT
TRBD2	TRBV7-8	TRBJ2-2	-	CASRVSGGTGELFF	TGTGCCAGCAGGGTTAGCGGGGGGACCGGGGAGCTGTTTTTT
-	TRBV19	TRBJ2-2	-	CASSQTVANTGELFF	TGTGCCAGTAGCCAGACAGTCGCGAACACCGGGGAGCTGTTTTTT
-	TRBV29-1	TRBJ2-7	-	CSVEEAPIGGEQYF	TGCAGCGTTGAAGAGGCCCCGATCGGGGGCGAGCAGTACTTC